This T cell receptor beta chain originates from a study of OX40 agonist ivuxolimab in advanced cancers. Turning to the study itself: Patients received ivuxolimab, an intravenous treatment, every 2 weeks at 0.01 to 10 mg/kg. Enrollees could have had prior anti-PD-1, anti-PD-L1 or anti-CTLA-4 therapy, which 40% to 45% had received. Patients achieving partial responses numbered three: one hepatocellular carcinoma case and two cutaneous melanoma cases. Whole-study findings and limits: Clonal expansion by week 6 occurred in CD4+ and CD8+ blood T cells (at 0.1 to 3.0 mg/kg).

Only in-frame clones appear in the TCRdb table, and some are missing; sequencing was by immunoSEQ multiplex PCR. Of some 16,000 clones in the sample, roughly 79% were seen once. On this clone: Its antigen is unidentified.

V shed 5 bases and J 4 bases; nucleotides not matched to a gene: 11. The germline gives CDR1 SGHDT, CDR2 YYEEEE. The CDR3 extends over 15 amino acids. The chain couples TRBV5-6 to TRBJ1-1; 7 positions match TRBD1. This specimen was CD4+ or CD8+ T cells sorted from blood, taken in a trial of the OX40 agonist ivuxolimab. The clonotype comes from an adult with an advanced solid tumor such as melanoma, head and neck, liver or kidney cancer. CDR3 DNA: TGTGCCAGCAGTGCCGGGGGCAGGGGGAGCACTGAAGCTTTCTTT. Translating gives CASSAGGRGSTEAFF.